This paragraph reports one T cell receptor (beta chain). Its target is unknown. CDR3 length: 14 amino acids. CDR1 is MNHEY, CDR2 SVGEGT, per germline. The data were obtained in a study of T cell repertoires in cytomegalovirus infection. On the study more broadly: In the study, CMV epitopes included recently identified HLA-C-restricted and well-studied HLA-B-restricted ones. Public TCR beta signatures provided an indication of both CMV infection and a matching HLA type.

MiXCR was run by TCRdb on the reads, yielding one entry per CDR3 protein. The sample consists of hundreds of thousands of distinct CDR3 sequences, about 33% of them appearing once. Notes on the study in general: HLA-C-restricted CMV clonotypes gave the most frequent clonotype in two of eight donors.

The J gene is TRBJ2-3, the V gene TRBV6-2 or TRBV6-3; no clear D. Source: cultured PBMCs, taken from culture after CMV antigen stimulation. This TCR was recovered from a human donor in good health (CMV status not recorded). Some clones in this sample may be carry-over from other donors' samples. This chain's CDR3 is CATATAFGTDTQYF. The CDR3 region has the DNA TGTGCTACAGCAACGGCTTTCGGGACAGATACGCAGTATTTT.